Detailed here is one TCR beta chain. An end of the junction differs from the germline gene, which may be a read error. The CDR3 has 18 amino acids. Germline CDR1 is SGHRS and CDR2 is YFSETQ. These data originate in a study of blood T cell repertoires in COVID-19. Study at large: The samples span acute and convalescent COVID-19 from the United States, Italy and Spain.

Sequencing was performed with immunoSEQ multiplex PCR; in TCRdb, only in-frame clones are kept and a portion is missing. The sample lists 300,000 to 400,000 clones; roughly 90% were seen once. Participant ages covered about 18 to 100 years across 20 to 30 US areas. In assigning cohorts, the study relied on participant-reported clinical history. J is TRBJ2-1 and V is TRBV5-1, with 16 positions matching TRBD2. The source material was PBMCs or T cells enriched from blood (not recorded which). The TCR was taken from a woman in her 30s with acute COVID-19. The CDR3 DNA reads as TGCGCCAGCAGCTTGTTGGGACTAGCGGGGGGGCCGAGCAATAAGCAGTTCTTC. Residues: CASSLLGLAGGPSNKQFF. The full variable domain, its missing parts supplied by reference TRBV5-1 and TRBJ2-1, is KAGVTQTPRYLIKTRGQQVTLSCSPISGHRSVSWYQQTPGQGLQFLFEYFSETQRNKGNFPGRFSGRQFSNSRSEMNVSTLELGDSALYLCASSLLGLAGGPSNKQFFGPGTRLTVL.